The 9 T cell receptor beta chains in this list originate from one sample, sequenced in a study of PD-1 blockade in classical Hodgkin lymphoma. Stated time point: cycle 4 day 1 (C4D1), after around six weeks of nivolumab. Each patient relapsed following autologous stem cell transplantation, and prior brentuximab vedotin exposure differed. Method: immunoSEQ multiplex PCR; TCRdb's copy keeps in-frame clones and lacks some. The sample includes approximately 90,000 clones, around 80% of them seen just once. The specimen comprised peripheral blood mononuclear cells (PBMCs), sampled before the fourth cycle of nivolumab. The receptors were sampled from a human donor with classical Hodgkin lymphoma.

The chain combines TRBV30 with TRBJ1-2; TRBD1 matches 7 bases. The CDR3 length is 14 residues. V shed 0 bases and J 10 bases; nucleotides not matched to a gene: 11. Per the germline V gene, CDR1 is GTSNPN and CDR2 is SVGIG (reference sequence). The DNA of the CDR3 is TGTGCCTGGAGTGTAATGGGGGACAGCTCACCCTACACCTTC. Protein: CAWSVMGDSSPYTF.

This chain joins TRBV6-6 and TRBJ2-5, with D tentatively TRBD1 (6 bases). This CDR3 has 13 amino acids. Germline CDR1 and CDR2: MNHNY and SVGAGI (reference sequence). Between the trimmed V and J ends, which lost 4 bases and 5 bases, there was a span of 11 bases. CDR3 coding DNA: TGTGCCAGCAGTTTGGGGGCGCGGGAGACCCAGTACTTC. This encodes CASSLGARETQYF.

The chain links TRBV19 to TRBJ2-1; D is ambiguous. The CDR3 length is 15 residues. CDR1 is LNHDA and CDR2 is SQIVND in the germline V gene (reference sequence). Trimming removed 5 bases at V and 0 bases at J, with 11 bases between. DNA for the CDR3: TGTGCCAGTAGTCTAACACTAAGCTCCTACAATGAGCAGTTCTTC. Translated, it gives CASSLTLSSYNEQFF. The entire variable domain, with the rest obtained from reference TRBV19 and TRBJ2-1, is as follows: DGGITQSPKYLFRKEGQNVTLSCEQNLNHDAMYWYRQDPGQGLRLIYYSQIVNDFQKGDIAEGYSVSREKKESFPLTVTSAQKNPTAFYLCASSLTLSSYNEQFFGPGTRLTVL.

The V and J genes are TRBV10-1 and TRBJ2-3, with a weak D call TRBD2 (5 bases). V lost 4 bases and J 1 base, leaving 12 bases between the germline ends. CDR1 is WNHNN, CDR2 SYGVQD, per germline (reference sequence). The CDR3 length is 15 residues. CDR3 residues: CASSGGNGRTDTQYF. DNA for the CDR3: TGCGCCAGCAGTGGAGGGAACGGTCGCACAGATACGCAGTATTTT.

This clone was found a few times. The chain links TRBV5-1 to TRBJ2-3, with TRBD2 matching over 16 bases. Trimming cost V 0 bases and J 0 bases; bases outside gene matches: 7. Germline CDR1 reads SGHRS; CDR2 reads YFSETQ. CDR3 length: 20 amino acids. Here the CDR3 reads CASSLAGGLAGGPSTDTQYF. In nucleotides, the CDR3 is TGCGCCAGCAGCTTGGCCGGGGGACTAGCGGGAGGGCCGAGCACAGATACGCAGTATTTT.

This clone has just a few counts. The CDR3 bases are TGTGCCTGGAGTGGCGGGGCCGGCTCTGGAAACACCATATATTTT. It specifies CAWSGGAGSGNTIYF. This chain joins TRBV30 and TRBJ1-3; D is perhaps TRBD1 (5 bases). The CDR3 consists of 15 residues. CDR1 and CDR2 from the germline V gene are GTSNPN and SVGIG (reference sequence). V lost 1 base and J lost 0, with 10 bases in between.

The chain uses TRBV6-1 and TRBJ2-5; TRBD2 matches at 8 bases. The junction had 6 bases not matched to a gene; V was cut back by 5 bases and J by 1 base. Germline V gene lookup returns CDR1 MNHNS and CDR2 SASEGT. The CDR3 runs 15 residues. CDR3 residues: CASSSASGFQETQYF. The CDR3 DNA is TGTGCCAGCAGTAGCGCTAGCGGGTTCCAAGAGACCCAGTACTTC.

The chain is built from TRBV13 and TRBJ2-3; D is uncertain. Germline V gives CDR1 PRHDT, CDR2 FYEKMQ (reference sequence). This CDR3 is 14 amino acids long. Trimming cost V 8 bases and J 0 bases, with 12 bases left between them. In DNA form, the CDR3 reads TGTGCCAGCTCCCTACAGACTAGCACAGATACGCAGTATTTT. Encoded protein: CASSLQTSTDTQYF.

This clone was detected only a few times. This rearrangement joins TRBV6-5 to TRBJ2-2; no definite D call. The CDR3 is 9 amino acids. Trimming removed 7 bases at V and 6 bases at J, with 0 bases between. CDR1 MNHEY and CDR2 SVGAGI come from the germline V gene. The CDR3 nucleotides are TGTGCCAGCACCGGGGAGCTGTTTTTT. The encoded protein is CASTGELFF.